What follows is one T cell receptor beta chain and its context. Survey-level immunoSEQ sequencing profiled the TCR beta repertoire. Assay used: immunoSEQ multiplex PCR; TCRdb lists only in-frame clones, some missing. Among under 65,000 clones listed, roughly 93% were seen once. The V and J ends lost 3 bases and 5 bases respectively, with 10 bases between them. The CDR3 covers 13 residues. Germline assignment: CDR1 KGHSH and CDR2 LQKENI. The origin of this receptor is a man aged 40-49 years with rheumatoid arthritis. Input material: PBMCs. The J gene is TRBJ2-5, the V gene TRBV18, with D possibly matching TRBD1 (6 bases). For the CDR3, the DNA is TGTGCCAGCTCACCCGGGACAAAGGAGACCCAGTACTTC. It yields the protein CASSPGTKETQYF.